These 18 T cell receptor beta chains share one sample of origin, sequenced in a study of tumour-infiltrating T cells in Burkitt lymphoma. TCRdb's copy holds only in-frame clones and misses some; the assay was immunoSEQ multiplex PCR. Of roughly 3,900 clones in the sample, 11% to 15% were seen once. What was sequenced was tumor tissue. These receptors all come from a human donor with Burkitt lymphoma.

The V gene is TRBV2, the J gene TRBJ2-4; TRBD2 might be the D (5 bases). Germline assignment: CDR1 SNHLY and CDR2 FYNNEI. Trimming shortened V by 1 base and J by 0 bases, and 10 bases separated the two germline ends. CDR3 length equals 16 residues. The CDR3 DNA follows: TGTGCCAGCAGTGAAGACCGGGAACTAGCCAAAAACATTCAGTACTTC. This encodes CASSEDRELAKNIQYF. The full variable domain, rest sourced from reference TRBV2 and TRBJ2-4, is EPEVTQTPSHQVTQMGQEVILRCVPISNHLYFYWYRQILGQKVEFLVSFYNNEISEKSEIFDDQFSVERPDGSNFTLKIRSTKLEDSAMYFCASSEDRELAKNIQYFGAGTRLSVL.

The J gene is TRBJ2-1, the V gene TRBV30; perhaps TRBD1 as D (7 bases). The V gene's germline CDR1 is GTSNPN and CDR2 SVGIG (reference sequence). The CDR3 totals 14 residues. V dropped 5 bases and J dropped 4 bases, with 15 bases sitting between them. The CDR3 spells CAWAQTGTYNEQFF. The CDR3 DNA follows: TGTGCCTGGGCCCAGACAGGGACTTACAATGAGCAGTTCTTC. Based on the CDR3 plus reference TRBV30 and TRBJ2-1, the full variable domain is SQTIHQWPATLVQPVGSPLSLECTVEGTSNPNLYWYRQAAGRGLQLLFYSVGIGQISSEVPQNLSASRPQDRQFILSSKKLLLSDSGFYLCAWAQTGTYNEQFFGPGTRLTVL.

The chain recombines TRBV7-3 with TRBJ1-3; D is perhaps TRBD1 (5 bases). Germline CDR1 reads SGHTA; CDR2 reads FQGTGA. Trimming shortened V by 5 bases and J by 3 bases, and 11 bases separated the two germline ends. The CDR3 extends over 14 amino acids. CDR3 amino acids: CASSPGYSGNTIYF. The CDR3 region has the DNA TGTGCCAGCAGCCCAGGGTACAGTGGAAACACCATATATTTT.

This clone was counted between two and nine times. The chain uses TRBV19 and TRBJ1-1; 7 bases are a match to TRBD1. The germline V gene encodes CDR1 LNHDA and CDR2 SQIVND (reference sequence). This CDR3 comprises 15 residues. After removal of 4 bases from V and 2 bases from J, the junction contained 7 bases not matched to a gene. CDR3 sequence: CASSKGAGVNTEAFF. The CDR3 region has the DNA TGTGCCAGTAGTAAGGGGGCAGGGGTTAACACTGAAGCTTTCTTT.

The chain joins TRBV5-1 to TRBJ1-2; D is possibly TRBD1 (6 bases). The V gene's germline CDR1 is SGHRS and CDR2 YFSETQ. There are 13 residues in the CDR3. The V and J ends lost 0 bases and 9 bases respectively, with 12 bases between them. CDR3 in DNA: TGCGCCAGCAGCTTGGAACAGGGAGTGAGCTACACCTTC. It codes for CASSLEQGVSYTF.

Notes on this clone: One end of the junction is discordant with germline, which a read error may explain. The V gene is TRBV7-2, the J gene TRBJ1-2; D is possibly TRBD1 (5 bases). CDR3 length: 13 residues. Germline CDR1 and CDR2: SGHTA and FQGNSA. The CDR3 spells CVSSILGADGYTF. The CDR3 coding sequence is TGTGTCAGCAGCATACTCGGGGCAGATGGCTACACCTTC.

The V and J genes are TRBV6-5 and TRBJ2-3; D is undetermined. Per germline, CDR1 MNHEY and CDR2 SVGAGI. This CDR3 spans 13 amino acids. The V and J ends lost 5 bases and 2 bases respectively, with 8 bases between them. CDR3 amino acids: CASSVPNTDTQYF. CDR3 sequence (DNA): TGTGCCAGCAGTGTCCCGAACACAGATACGCAGTATTTT.

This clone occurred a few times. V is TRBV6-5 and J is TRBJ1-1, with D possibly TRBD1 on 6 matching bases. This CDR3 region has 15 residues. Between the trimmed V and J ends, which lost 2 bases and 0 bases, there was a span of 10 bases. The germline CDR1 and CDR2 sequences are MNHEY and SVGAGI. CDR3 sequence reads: CASSYNRAMNTEAFF. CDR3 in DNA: TGTGCCAGCAGTTACAACAGGGCCATGAACACTGAAGCTTTCTTT.

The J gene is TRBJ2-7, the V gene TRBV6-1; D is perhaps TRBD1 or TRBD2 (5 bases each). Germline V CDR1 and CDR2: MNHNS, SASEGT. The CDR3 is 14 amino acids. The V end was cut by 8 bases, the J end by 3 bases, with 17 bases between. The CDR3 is CASRSGTSDYEQYF. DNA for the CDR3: TGTGCCAGCCGATCCGGGACGAGTGACTACGAGCAGTACTTC.

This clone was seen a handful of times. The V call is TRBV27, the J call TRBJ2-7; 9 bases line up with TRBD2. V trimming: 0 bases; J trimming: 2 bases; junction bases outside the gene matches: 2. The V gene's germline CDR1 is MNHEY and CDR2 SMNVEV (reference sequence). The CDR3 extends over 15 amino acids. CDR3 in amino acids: CASSLSGLAPYEQYF. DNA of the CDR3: TGTGCCAGCAGTTTATCGGGACTAGCACCCTACGAGCAGTACTTC.

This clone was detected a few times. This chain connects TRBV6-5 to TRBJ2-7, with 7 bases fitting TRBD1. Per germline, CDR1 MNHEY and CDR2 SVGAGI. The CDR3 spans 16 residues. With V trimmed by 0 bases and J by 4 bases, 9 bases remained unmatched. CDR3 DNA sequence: TGTGCCAGCAGTTACTCGAAATTGACAGGGTTTTACGAGCAGTACTTC. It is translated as CASSYSKLTGFYEQYF.

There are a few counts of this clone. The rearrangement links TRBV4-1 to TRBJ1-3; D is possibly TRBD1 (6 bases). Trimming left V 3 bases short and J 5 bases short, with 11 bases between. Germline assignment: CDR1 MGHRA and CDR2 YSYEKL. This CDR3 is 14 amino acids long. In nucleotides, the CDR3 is TGCGCCAGCAGCCACCAGACAGGAAGAAACACCATATATTTT. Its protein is CASSHQTGRNTIYF.

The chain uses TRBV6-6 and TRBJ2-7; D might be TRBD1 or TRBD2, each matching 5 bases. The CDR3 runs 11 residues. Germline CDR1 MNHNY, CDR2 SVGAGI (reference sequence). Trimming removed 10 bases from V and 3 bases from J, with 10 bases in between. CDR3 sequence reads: CAIYGGYEQYF. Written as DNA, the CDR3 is TGTGCCATATATGGGGGCTACGAGCAGTACTTC.

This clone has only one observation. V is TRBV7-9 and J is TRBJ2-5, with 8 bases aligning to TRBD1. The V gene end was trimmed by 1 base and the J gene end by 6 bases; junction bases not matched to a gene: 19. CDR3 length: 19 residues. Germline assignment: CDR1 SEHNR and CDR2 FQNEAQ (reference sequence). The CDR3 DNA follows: TGTGCCAGCAGCTTAGGCGGACAGGGTGGTACCCTATATGAAAAGACCCAGTACTTC. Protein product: CASSLGGQGGTLYEKTQYF. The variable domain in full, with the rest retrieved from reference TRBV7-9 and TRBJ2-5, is DTGVSQNPRHKITKRGQNVTFRCDPISEHNRLYWYRQTLGQGPEFLTYFQNEAQLEKSRLLSDRFSAERPKGSFSTLEIQRTEQGDSAMYLCASSLGGQGGTLYEKTQYFGPGTRLLVL.

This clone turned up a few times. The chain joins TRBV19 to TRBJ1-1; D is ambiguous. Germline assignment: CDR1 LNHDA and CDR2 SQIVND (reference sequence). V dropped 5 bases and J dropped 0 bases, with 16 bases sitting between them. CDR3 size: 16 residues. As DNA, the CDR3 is TGTGCCAGTAGTGACTCTTTAGGACGGATGAACACTGAAGCTTTCTTT. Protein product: CASSDSLGRMNTEAFF.

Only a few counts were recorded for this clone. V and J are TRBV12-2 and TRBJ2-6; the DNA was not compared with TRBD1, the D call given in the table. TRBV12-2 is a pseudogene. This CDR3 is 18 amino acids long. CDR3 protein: CASRRDRTPHKSGQRPDF. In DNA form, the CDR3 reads TGTGCAAGTCGCCGTGACAGGACTCCACACAAGTCGGGCCAACGTCCTGACTTC.

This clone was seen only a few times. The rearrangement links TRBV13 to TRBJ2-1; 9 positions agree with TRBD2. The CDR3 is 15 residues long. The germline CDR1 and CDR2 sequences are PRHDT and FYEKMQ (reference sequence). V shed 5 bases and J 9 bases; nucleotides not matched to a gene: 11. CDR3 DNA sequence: TGTGCCAGCAGCCTTGCGGGGGGGGATCGGATTGAGCAGTTCTTC. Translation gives CASSLAGGDRIEQFF.

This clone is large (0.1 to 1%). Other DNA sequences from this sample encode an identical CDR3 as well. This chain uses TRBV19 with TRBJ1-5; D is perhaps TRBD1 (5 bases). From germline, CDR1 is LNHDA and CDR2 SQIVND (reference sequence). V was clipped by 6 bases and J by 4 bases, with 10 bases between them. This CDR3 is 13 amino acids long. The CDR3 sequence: CASSVDSNQPQHF. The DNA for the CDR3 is TGTGCCAGTAGCGTAGACAGTAATCAGCCCCAGCATTTT.